The entry below gives a single T cell receptor (beta chain) sequence along with its context. Its antigen is not identified. Sequenced by immunoSEQ multiplex PCR; TCRdb stores in-frame clones only, minus some. Among 15,000 to 20,000 clones listed, around 55% were seen once. The data derive from a study of T cell clonotyping in hematopoietic cell transplantation. Notes on the study in general: After transplant, recipient diversity fell while pathologically expanded clonotypes grew through day 180.

Germline V gene data show CDR1 as MDHEN and CDR2 as SYDVKM. V was trimmed by 10 bases and J by 3 bases, leaving 14 bases between them. The CDR3 covers 13 residues. The TCR originated in a male patient in his fifties who had an allogeneic stem cell transplant from an unrelated donor, so T cells may come from the graft donor. Some clones in this sample may be carry-over from other donors' samples. The chain joins TRBV28 to TRBJ2-3; D possibly corresponds to TRBD1 (6 bases). This specimen consisted of PBMCs, obtained 30 days after allogeneic stem cell transplant. Here the CDR3 DNA reads TGTGCCACCCAGGGGATGGGGACAGATACGCAGTATTTT. Protein sequence: CATQGMGTDTQYF.